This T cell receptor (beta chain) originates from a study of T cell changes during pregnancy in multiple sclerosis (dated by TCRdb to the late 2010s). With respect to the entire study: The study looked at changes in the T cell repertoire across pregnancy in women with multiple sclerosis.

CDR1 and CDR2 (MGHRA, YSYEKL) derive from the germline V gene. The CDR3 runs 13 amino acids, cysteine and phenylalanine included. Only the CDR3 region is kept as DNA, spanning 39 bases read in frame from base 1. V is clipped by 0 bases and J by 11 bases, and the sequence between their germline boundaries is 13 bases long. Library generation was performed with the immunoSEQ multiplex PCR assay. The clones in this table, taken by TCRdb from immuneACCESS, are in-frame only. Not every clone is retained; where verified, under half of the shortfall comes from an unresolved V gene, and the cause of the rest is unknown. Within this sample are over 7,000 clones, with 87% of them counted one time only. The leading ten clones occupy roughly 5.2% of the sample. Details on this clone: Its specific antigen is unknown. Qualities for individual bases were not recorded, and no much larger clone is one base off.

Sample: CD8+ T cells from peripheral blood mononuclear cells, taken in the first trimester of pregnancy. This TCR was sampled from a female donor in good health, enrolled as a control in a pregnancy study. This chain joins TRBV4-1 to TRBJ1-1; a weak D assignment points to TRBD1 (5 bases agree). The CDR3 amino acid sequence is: CASSQDQGVEAFF. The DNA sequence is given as TGCGCCAGCAGCCAAGATCAAGGGGTTGAGGCTTTCTTT.